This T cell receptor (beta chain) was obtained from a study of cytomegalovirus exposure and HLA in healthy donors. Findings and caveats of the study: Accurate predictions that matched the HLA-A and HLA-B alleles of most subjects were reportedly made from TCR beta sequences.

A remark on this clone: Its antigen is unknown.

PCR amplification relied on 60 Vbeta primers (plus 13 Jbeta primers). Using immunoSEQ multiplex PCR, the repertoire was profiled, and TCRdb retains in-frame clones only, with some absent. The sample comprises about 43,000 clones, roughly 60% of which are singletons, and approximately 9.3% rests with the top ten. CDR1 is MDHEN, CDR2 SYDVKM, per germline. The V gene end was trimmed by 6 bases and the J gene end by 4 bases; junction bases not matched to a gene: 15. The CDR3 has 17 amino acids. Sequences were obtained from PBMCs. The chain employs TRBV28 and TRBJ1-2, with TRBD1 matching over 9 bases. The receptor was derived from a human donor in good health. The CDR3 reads CASRTQGGQGDSYGYTF. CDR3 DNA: TGTGCCAGCAGGACGCAGGGGGGACAGGGCGATTCCTATGGCTACACCTTC.